Each of the 31 T cell receptor beta chains below was sequenced from the same sample in a study of blood T cell repertoires in COVID-19. Sequencing used immunoSEQ multiplex PCR; TCRdb keeps in-frame clones, though not all of them. The sample holds under 45,000 clones; around 84% are singletons and the top ten take 35% to 50%. Sequenced input: peripheral blood. The receptors here all came from a human donor in a cohort sampled during active COVID-19.

The rearrangement joins TRBV9 to TRBJ2-2; a possible D gene is TRBD1 (5 bases). V lost 1 base to trimming and J lost 6 bases, with 10 bases between them. Germline V gene data show CDR1 as SGDLS and CDR2 as YYNGEE. This CDR3 spans 14 amino acids. As DNA, the CDR3 is TGTGCCAGCAGCGTAACGACAGTAGCCGGGGAGCTGTTTTTT. This encodes CASSVTTVAGELFF. Complete variable domain (other parts from reference TRBV9 and TRBJ2-2): DSGVTQTPKHLITATGQRVTLRCSPRSGDLSVYWYQQSLDQGLQFLIQYYNGEERAKGNILERFSAQQFPDLHSELNLSSLELGDSALYFCASSVTTVAGELFFGEGSRLTVL.

This clone was recorded only once. J is TRBJ1-1 and V is TRBV6-2 or TRBV6-3; 7 bases line up with TRBD1. CDR1 is MNHEY, CDR2 SVGEGT, per germline. The CDR3 loop spans 13 amino acids. The ends lost 4 bases at V and 5 bases at J; junction bases unmatched: 4. In nucleotides, the CDR3 is TGTGCCAGCAGTTGGGCGGGACAGACTGAAGCTTTCTTT. It yields the protein CASSWAGQTEAFF.

The chain carries TRBV28 and TRBJ1-1, with D maybe TRBD1 (5 bases). Germline CDR1 and CDR2: MDHEN and SYDVKM. Trimming left V 5 bases short and J 2 bases short, with 15 bases between. The CDR3 has 15 residues. The chain's CDR3 is CASSPQGLINTEAFF. In DNA, the CDR3 is TGTGCCAGCAGTCCCCAGGGATTAATAAACACTGAAGCTTTCTTT.

This clone was counted a few times. The gene calls are TRBV9 and TRBJ1-3; no reliable D call. The CDR3 sequence is 14 residues long. Germline CDR1 reads SGDLS; CDR2 reads YYNGEE. V was clipped by 0 bases and J by 1 base, with 5 bases between them. In DNA, the CDR3 is TGTGCCAGCAGCGTAGACAGATCTGGAAACACCATATATTTT. Its protein product is CASSVDRSGNTIYF.

This chain links TRBV4-1 with TRBJ1-1, with a weak D call TRBD1 (5 bases). Germline-derived CDR1 and CDR2 are MGHRA and YSYEKL. The CDR3 contains 15 residues. Trimming cost V 6 bases and J 1 base, with 15 bases left between them. The chain's CDR3 is CASSLQGNGNTEAFF. In DNA, the CDR3 is TGCGCCAGCAGTCTTCAGGGAAACGGGAACACTGAAGCTTTCTTT.

The chain is built from TRBV5-1 and TRBJ1-1; D call uncertain. Germline V gene lookup returns CDR1 SGHRS and CDR2 YFSETQ. Trimming took off 4 bases at V and 1 base at J, with 14 bases between the two ends. This CDR3 is built from 15 residues. In DNA, the CDR3 is TGCGCCAGCAGCCCCCTAGGACTGACGAACACTGAAGCTTTCTTT. Translation: CASSPLGLTNTEAFF.

This chain joins TRBV19 and TRBJ1-6, with 7 bases matching TRBD1. The CDR3 is 14 residues long. The germline V gene has CDR1 LNHDA and CDR2 SQIVND (reference sequence). The ends lost 4 bases at V and 9 bases at J; junction bases unmatched: 6. As DNA, the CDR3 is TGTGCCAGTAGTACGAGACAGGGTGGTTCACCCCTCCACTTT. This encodes CASSTRQGGSPLHF.

The V call is TRBV18, the J call TRBJ2-2; 8 nucleotides line up with TRBD1. Germline CDR1 and CDR2: KGHSH and LQKENI. There are 18 residues in the CDR3. V lost 4 bases and J lost 2; bases outside the gene matches: 12. DNA for the CDR3: TGTGCCAGCTCACTTACCCAGGGGGCGATCCTTAACACCGGGGAGCTGTTTTTT. Protein product: CASSLTQGAILNTGELFF.

The chain carries TRBV5-1 and TRBJ2-1, with D possibly TRBD1 on 5 matching bases. Deletions cut 3 bases from V and 0 bases from J, with 16 bases between. Germline loops: CDR1 SGHRS, CDR2 YFSETQ. The CDR3 has 17 residues. CDR3 in DNA: TGCGCCAGCAGCTCCAGGGCAGGAGACTCCTCCTACAATGAGCAGTTCTTC. This sequence encodes CASSSRAGDSSYNEQFF.

This chain connects TRBV15 to TRBJ1-5; no reliable D call. V was shortened by 2 bases and J by 5 bases, with 4 bases between the two germline ends. The CDR3 consists of 12 residues. Germline assignment: CDR1 LNHNV and CDR2 YYDKDF (reference sequence). In DNA, the CDR3 is TGTGCCACCAGCAGACAGGATCAGCCCCAGCATTTT. Residues: CATSRQDQPQHF.

This rearrangement joins TRBV7-8 to TRBJ1-5, with 9 bases aligning to TRBD1. The CDR3 is made up of 16 amino acids. In germline, CDR1 is SGHVS, CDR2 FQNEAQ. The ends lost 5 bases at V and 6 bases at J; junction bases unmatched: 11. The CDR3 DNA sequence: TGTGCCAGCAGCCCCATGGGACAGGGAAAGAGTCAGCCCCAGCATTTT. Translation gives CASSPMGQGKSQPQHF.

This chain joins TRBV7-6 and TRBJ1-6; D uncertain. CDR1 and CDR2 (germline): SGHVS, FNYEAQ. The CDR3 covers 15 residues. Trimming shortened V by 1 base and J by 10 bases, and 14 bases separated the two germline ends. CDR3 sequence (DNA): TGTGCCAGCAGCTTAGAGGTCGGGGTTGGGTCACCCCTCCACTTT. Its translation: CASSLEVGVGSPLHF.

CDR3 coding DNA: TGTGCCAGCAGCTCCAATGACAGGAAACCCCAAGAGACCCAGTACTTC. The encoded protein is CASSSNDRKPQETQYF. The rearrangement uses TRBV5-6 and TRBJ2-5, with a tentative D call TRBD1 (6 bases). The CDR3 runs to 16 residues. Germline V gene lookup returns CDR1 SGHDT and CDR2 YYEEEE. V lost 3 bases and J lost 1, with 16 bases in between. Full variable domain (missing parts from reference TRBV5-6 and TRBJ2-5): DAGVTQSPTHLIKTRGQQVTLRCSPKSGHDTVSWYQQALGQGPQFIFQYYEEEERQRGNFPDRFSGHQFPNYSSELNVNALLLGDSALYLCASSSNDRKPQETQYFGPGTRLLVL.

As DNA, the CDR3 is TGTGCCAGCAGCCTCGGGACATCCGGGGAGCTGTTTTTT. Encoded protein: CASSLGTSGELFF. V gene TRBV7-3 combines with J gene TRBJ2-2, with D perhaps TRBD1 (6 bases). This CDR3 is 13 amino acids long. Germline loops: CDR1 SGHTA, CDR2 FQGTGA. Between the trimmed V and J ends, which lost 5 bases and 6 bases, there was a span of 10 bases.

The rearrangement links TRBV6-6 to TRBJ2-3; D not certain. Between the trimmed V and J ends, which lost 9 bases and 0 bases, there was a span of 13 bases. Germline lookup yields CDR1 MNHNY and CDR2 SVGAGI (reference sequence). The CDR3 consists of 14 residues. The CDR3 DNA follows: TGTGCCAGTTGTTCGGTGTCTAGCACAGATACGCAGTATTTT. Amino acids: CASCSVSSTDTQYF.

This chain uses TRBV5-6 with TRBJ1-2; D is possibly TRBD1 (5 bases). CDR1 is SGHDT, CDR2 YYEEEE, per germline. V lost 0 bases to trimming and J lost 4 bases, with 13 bases between them. This CDR3 has 15 residues. The CDR3 loop reads CASSLVQGLGYGYTF. CDR3 DNA: TGTGCCAGCAGCTTGGTTCAGGGCCTGGGCTATGGCTACACCTTC.

This clone occurred a few times. The chain's CDR3 is CASSFTQVTGELFF. In DNA, the CDR3 is TGTGCCAGCAGCTTTACCCAGGTCACCGGGGAGCTGTTTTTT. The rearrangement joins TRBV7-9 to TRBJ2-2; D remains unclear. This CDR3 has 14 residues. The V and J ends lost 3 bases and 4 bases respectively, with 9 bases between them. Germline V lookup: CDR1 SEHNR, CDR2 FQNEAQ (reference sequence).

V and J are TRBV7-2 and TRBJ1-5; 7 bases are shared with TRBD1. Germline CDR1 and CDR2: SGHTA and FQGNSA. The junction had 9 bases not matched to a gene; V was cut back by 6 bases and J by 7 bases. This CDR3 contains 14 residues. CDR3 region: CASSPGTAPQPQHF. DNA of the CDR3: TGTGCCAGCAGTCCCGGGACAGCTCCCCAGCCCCAGCATTTT.

The chain combines TRBV7-8 with TRBJ1-1; D is perhaps TRBD1 (6 bases). The V and J ends lost 9 bases and 4 bases respectively, with 12 bases between them. In germline, CDR1 is SGHVS, CDR2 FQNEAQ. The CDR3 has 12 residues. The CDR3 nucleotides are TGTGCCAGTTACAGGGTAGGCACTGAAGCTTTCTTT. Translated: CASYRVGTEAFF. The full variable domain, completed using reference TRBV7-8 and TRBJ1-1, is GAGVSQSPRYKVAKRGQDVALRCDPISGHVSLFWYQQALGQGPEFLTYFQNEAQLDKSGLPSDRFFAERPEGSVSTLKIQRTQQEDSAVYLCASYRVGTEAFFGQGTRLTVV.

This clone was picked up one time. The CDR3 loop reads CASSQGGGGSTDTQYF. CDR3 nucleotides: TGTGCCAGCAGCCAAGGGGGAGGGGGTAGCACAGATACGCAGTATTTT. The chain couples TRBV4-2 to TRBJ2-3, with a possible D match to TRBD2 (7 bases). CDR1 and CDR2 from the germline V gene are LGHNA and YNFKEQ. The CDR3 is 16 residues long. The germline V and J ends were trimmed by 1 base and 0 bases, with 11 bases remaining between them.

The rearrangement uses TRBV3-1 (or the pseudogene TRBV3-2) and TRBJ2-2; 7 bases are a match to TRBD2. The germline CDR1 and CDR2 sequences are LGHDT and YNNKEL (reference sequence). Trimming took 5 bases from V and 6 from J; bases not matched to a gene: 3. The CDR3 loop spans 13 amino acids. The DNA of the CDR3 is TGTGCCAGCAGCTATAGCGGGTCCGGGGAGCTGTTTTTT. It codes for CASSYSGSGELFF.

The V and J genes are TRBV11-1 and TRBJ2-5; 7 bases map to TRBD1. After removal of 5 bases from V and 2 bases from J, the junction contained 11 bases not matched to a gene. From germline, CDR1 is SGHAT and CDR2 FQDESV (reference sequence). The CDR3 consists of 16 residues. The CDR3 DNA follows: TGTGCCAGCAGCGCCCGCAGGGGGAGAATTCAAGAGACCCAGTACTTC. Protein sequence: CASSARRGRIQETQYF.

This chain uses TRBV5-1 with TRBJ2-6; perhaps TRBD1 as D (6 bases). Trimming shortened V by 1 base and J by 2 bases, and 13 bases separated the two germline ends. The CDR3 sequence is 17 residues long. Germline loops: CDR1 SGHRS, CDR2 YFSETQ. This chain's CDR3 is CASSLFVRGAGANVLTF. In nucleotides, the CDR3 is TGCGCCAGCAGCTTGTTTGTCAGGGGCGCTGGGGCCAACGTCCTGACTTTC.

The V call is TRBV24-1, the J call TRBJ1-2, with TRBD1 matching over 9 bases. The CDR3 is 14 amino acids. With 8 bases clipped from V and 2 bases from J, the junction kept 5 bases outside the gene matches. The germline gives CDR1 KGHDR, CDR2 SFDVKD. The CDR3 protein is CATTGDRENYGYTF. The CDR3 coding sequence is TGTGCCACCACCGGGGACAGGGAAAACTATGGCTACACCTTC.

The genes are TRBV6-1 and TRBJ2-7; no clear D gene. The germline V gene encodes CDR1 MNHNS and CDR2 SASEGT. The CDR3 spans 13 residues. V was shortened by 1 base and J by 4 bases, with 8 bases between the two germline ends. The CDR3 region has the DNA TGTGCCAGCAGTGAAGTTCGGTCGTACGAGCAGTACTTC. Translation gives CASSEVRSYEQYF.

The chain combines TRBV19 with TRBJ1-1; D not certain. CDR3 length equals 14 residues. The germline gives CDR1 LNHDA, CDR2 SQIVND (reference sequence). Trimming left V 3 bases short and J 8 bases short, with 16 bases between. CDR3 residues: CASSIFPNGEEAFF. CDR3 bases: TGTGCCAGTAGTATCTTCCCGAACGGGGAAGAAGCTTTCTTT.

CDR3 coding DNA: TGTGCCAGCAGCTCGACAGGGGCCTATCAGCCCCAGCATTTT. Translation: CASSSTGAYQPQHF. The chain recombines TRBV7-9 with TRBJ1-5; 8 bases are a match to TRBD1. The CDR3 has 14 residues. Germline V gives CDR1 SEHNR, CDR2 FQNEAQ (reference sequence). J gave up 5 bases and V 4 bases, and 4 bases lay outside the gene matches.

The CDR3 reads CASSRQVPQGDYTF. In nucleotides, the CDR3 is TGTGCCAGCAGCCGACAGGTGCCACAGGGAGACTACACCTTC. The chain combines TRBV6-2 or TRBV6-3 with TRBJ1-2; D possibly corresponds to TRBD1 (6 bases). V lost 6 bases, J lost 10 bases, and 21 bases lay in between. This CDR3 is built from 14 residues. Germline V lookup: CDR1 MNHEY, CDR2 SVGEGT.

V gene TRBV20-1 combines with J gene TRBJ1-2; tentatively, D is TRBD1 (6 bases). V lost 3 bases to trimming and J lost 4 bases, with 12 bases between them. Germline assignment: CDR1 DFQATT and CDR2 SNEGSKA (reference sequence). The CDR3 is made up of 13 amino acids. CDR3 residues: CSASTQGTYGYTF. CDR3 nucleotide sequence: TGCAGTGCTAGTACCCAGGGGACCTATGGCTACACCTTC.

This sequence joins TRBV5-6 and TRBJ2-1; 7 bases are a match to TRBD1. Germline V gene lookup returns CDR1 SGHDT and CDR2 YYEEEE. The CDR3 length is 15 residues. V was clipped by 2 bases and J by 3 bases; unmatched bases: 5. Here the CDR3 DNA reads TGTGCCAGCAGCTTTACCGGGACAGTCTACAATGAGCAGTTCTTC. This gives the protein CASSFTGTVYNEQFF.

This chain links TRBV11-1 with TRBJ2-5; no reliable D call. Germline V lookup: CDR1 SGHAT, CDR2 FQDESV (reference sequence). The CDR3 extends over 14 amino acids. V was cut by 5 bases and J by 5 bases, with 15 bases left in between. This CDR3 is CASSLDRGGETQYF. CDR3 DNA: TGTGCCAGCAGCCTCGACCGAGGTGGGGAGACCCAGTACTTC.